The entry that follows covers one T cell receptor beta chain sequence. The antigen remains unidentified. The sample belongs to a study of shared clonotypes between healthy human individuals. Naive-designated CD8 cells lacked CD45RO, were positively enriched for CCR7, and omitted terminally differentiated effector memory CD45RA+ cells. Here immunoSEQ multiplex PCR was the method, and the copy in TCRdb shows in-frame clones only, minus some. The sample shows 560,000 or so clones, approximately 96% of them seen only once. The germline V gene has CDR1 SQVTM and CDR2 ANQGSEA. J gave up 0 bases and V 1 base, and 9 bases lay outside the gene matches. The CDR3 extends over 19 amino acids. General study points: It was the few donors that limited the genetic and exposure-history diversity represented.

J is TRBJ2-1 and V is TRBV29-1; 13 nucleotides align to TRBD2. The sequenced material came from naive CD8+ T cells sorted from blood. The receptor was isolated from a woman in her twenties or thirties in good health. DNA for the CDR3: TGCAGCGTTGAAGCGGGACTAGCGGGATCCCAAAGCTCCTACAATGAGCAGTTCTTC. Encoded protein: CSVEAGLAGSQSSYNEQFF.